The 20 T cell receptor beta chains listed next were all sequenced from one sample in a study of cytomegalovirus exposure and HLA in healthy donors. The PCR ran on 60 Vbeta and 13 Jbeta primers. Clones were sequenced by immunoSEQ multiplex PCR, and TCRdb holds only the in-frame ones, with some missing. The sample yields some 190,000 clones, 79% seen once. Sequencing used PBMCs. Source of these receptors: a woman between 45 and 65 years old in good health and CMV-seronegative.

V usage is TRBV18 and J usage is TRBJ2-5; the D gene is possibly TRBD1 (6 bases). CDR1 KGHSH and CDR2 LQKENI come from the germline V gene. V lost 4 bases and J 1 base, leaving 7 bases between the germline ends. The CDR3 spans 13 residues. CDR3 sequence reads: CASSRTAQETQYF. The CDR3 DNA is TGTGCCAGCTCACGGACAGCCCAAGAGACCCAGTACTTC.

This chain links TRBV5-1 with TRBJ1-2, with a tentative D call TRBD1 (6 bases). This CDR3 spans 15 amino acids. Looked up from germline, CDR1 is SGHRS and CDR2 is YFSETQ. The V gene lost 3 bases and the J gene lost 4 bases, with 16 bases spanning the gap. The CDR3 loop is CASSSMTGVGYGYTF. The DNA for the CDR3 is TGCGCCAGCAGCTCTATGACAGGCGTGGGCTATGGCTACACCTTC.

This clone occurred once. The rearrangement joins TRBV6-5 to TRBJ1-2, with 9 bases identical to TRBD1. The CDR3 extends over 15 amino acids. The J segment lost 6 bases and the V segment lost 4 bases, leaving 9 bases of the junction unmatched. CDR1 and CDR2 (germline): MNHEY, SVGAGI. CDR3 loop: CASSLYHRGPHGYTF. For the CDR3, the DNA is TGTGCCAGCAGTTTGTACCACAGGGGGCCCCATGGCTACACCTTC.

The chain employs TRBV9 and TRBJ1-4, with 7 nucleotides matching TRBD1. CDR3 length equals 15 residues. The V and J ends lost 4 bases and 6 bases, in that order; junction bases with no gene match: 9. Germline V CDR1 and CDR2: SGDLS, YYNGEE. For the CDR3, the DNA is TGTGCCAGCAGCAAGCAGGGGGTTCGGGATGAAAAACTGTTTTTT. Protein product: CASSKQGVRDEKLFF.

This chain connects TRBV10-3 to TRBJ2-7; D is undetermined. The CDR3 spans 18 residues. The germline gives CDR1 ENHRY, CDR2 SYGVKD. The V and J ends lost 2 bases and 5 bases respectively, with 25 bases between them. DNA for the CDR3: TGTGCCATCAGTGAGGACCCCCAGGCAGAAAGACGTCCCCACGAGCAGTACTTC. Translation: CAISEDPQAERRPHEQYF.

The chain is built from TRBV7-6 and TRBJ2-1; D is perhaps TRBD1 (6 bases). The length of the CDR3 is 16 residues. V dropped 2 bases and J dropped 6 bases, with 17 bases sitting between them. From germline, CDR1 is SGHVS and CDR2 FNYEAQ. As DNA, the CDR3 is TGTGCCAGCAGCTTATTGGGAACAGGGCTGGGCAATGAGCAGTTCTTC. Its translation is CASSLLGTGLGNEQFF.

The chain is built from TRBV18 and TRBJ1-4; D is unclear. Germline CDR1 and CDR2: KGHSH and LQKENI. This CDR3 is 14 amino acids long. V was trimmed by 2 bases and J by 5 bases, leaving 9 bases between them. The DNA for the CDR3 is TGTGCCAGCTCACCAGCGGGTTTAAATGAAAAACTGTTTTTT. Translating gives CASSPAGLNEKLFF. Looking up the rest from reference TRBV18 and TRBJ1-4 gives the full variable domain: NAGVMQNPRHLVRRRGQEARLRCSPMKGHSHVYWYRQLPEEGLKFMVYLQKENIIDESGMPKERFSAEFPKEGPSILRIQQVVRGDSAAYFCASSPAGLNEKLFFGSGTQLSVL.

The chain joins TRBV4-1 to TRBJ2-5; D perhaps matches TRBD1 (6 bases). The CDR3 length is 13 residues. Germline CDR1 and CDR2: MGHRA and YSYEKL. V was trimmed by 3 bases and J by 7 bases, leaving 12 bases between them. This CDR3 is CASSQSLGGTQYF. CDR3 sequence (DNA): TGCGCCAGCAGCCAGAGCTTAGGGGGGACCCAGTACTTC.

Comment on this clone: This same CDR3 is encoded by further DNA sequences in the sample. This chain connects TRBV11-2 to TRBJ2-7; TRBD2 might be the D (5 bases). Germline V gives CDR1 SGHAT, CDR2 FQNNGV. V was pared by 5 bases and J by 1 base, with 9 bases between. The CDR3 runs to 13 residues. The CDR3 DNA sequence: TGTGCCAGCAGCCCCCGGGGATCCTACGAGCAGTACTTC. The encoded protein is CASSPRGSYEQYF.

There are a few counts of this clone. The chain uses TRBV7-8 and TRBJ1-2, with D perhaps TRBD1 (5 bases). Germline lookup yields CDR1 SGHVS and CDR2 FQNEAQ. V shed 1 base and J shed 4 bases, with 13 bases lying between them. The CDR3 is 15 residues long. The CDR3 DNA reads as TGTGCCAGCAGCTTAGATGTCAGGGCCACCTATGGCTACACCTTC. Its translation: CASSLDVRATYGYTF.

This clone has just a few counts. The rearrangement uses TRBV5-1 and TRBJ1-1; D perhaps matches TRBD1 (6 bases). V lost 3 bases and J 5 bases, leaving 11 bases between the germline ends. This CDR3 has 13 amino acids. Germline assignment: CDR1 SGHRS and CDR2 YFSETQ. The CDR3 DNA is TGCGCCAGCAGCTCGCGAGACAGGACTGAAGCTTTCTTT. Translation: CASSSRDRTEAFF.

The chain joins TRBV7-2 to TRBJ1-1; D gene uncertain. The V gene lost 5 bases and the J gene lost 0 bases, with 10 bases spanning the gap. The CDR3 spans 14 residues. The germline gives CDR1 SGHTA, CDR2 FQGNSA. CDR3 DNA sequence: TGTGCCAGCAGCCCGAGGCGAATGAACACTGAAGCTTTCTTT. Amino acid sequence: CASSPRRMNTEAFF.

The rearrangement uses TRBV7-2 and TRBJ1-5; possible D gene TRBD1, 6 bases. The V gene lost 5 bases and the J gene lost 5 bases, with 16 bases spanning the gap. This CDR3 comprises 15 residues. Germline values: CDR1 SGHTA, CDR2 FQGNSA. The CDR3 coding sequence is TGTGCCAGCAGCCTACCCGGACAGCCAGATCAGCCCCAGCATTTT. Its protein is CASSLPGQPDQPQHF.

The CDR3 loop reads CASSLWLGVDTEAFF. CDR3 nucleotide sequence: TGTGCCAGCAGCTTATGGTTGGGAGTAGACACTGAAGCTTTCTTT. The J gene is TRBJ1-1, the V gene TRBV7-9; D unresolved. Germline V gene sequence: CDR1 SEHNR, CDR2 FQNEAQ (reference sequence). There are 15 residues in the CDR3. Trimming removed 2 bases from V and 3 bases from J, with 13 bases in between.

V and J are TRBV12-5 and TRBJ1-2; 9 bases fit TRBD1. Germline CDR1 is LGHNT and CDR2 is FRNRAP. The J segment lost 3 bases and the V segment lost 6 bases, leaving 2 bases of the junction unmatched. The CDR3 has 13 residues. CDR3 DNA sequence: TGTGCTAGTGGGAGGGACAGGGACTATGGCTACACCTTC. Translated: CASGRDRDYGYTF.

The chain joins TRBV6-1 to TRBJ1-1; 10 nucleotides align to TRBD1. The CDR3 consists of 15 residues. Germline V gives CDR1 MNHNS, CDR2 SASEGT. V lost 6 bases, J lost 2 bases, and 6 bases stayed unmatched. CDR3 nucleotide sequence: TGTGCCAGCAGCTTTAAGACAGGGGGCAACACTGAAGCTTTCTTT. Protein sequence: CASSFKTGGNTEAFF.

This chain connects TRBV4-2 to TRBJ2-1; tentative D call: TRBD2 (6 bases). The CDR3 is 17 residues long. The germline V gene encodes CDR1 LGHNA and CDR2 YNFKEQ. The V end lost 4 bases, the J end lost 2 bases, and 18 bases lay between the germline ends. The DNA of the CDR3 is TGTGCCAGCAGCCTGGAAGGGGTTAGCGGACCCTACAATGAGCAGTTCTTC. The encoded protein is CASSLEGVSGPYNEQFF.

J is TRBJ1-2 and V is TRBV5-1, with a tentative D call TRBD1 (5 bases). Trimming stripped 0 bases from V and 3 bases from J, with 21 bases between. Germline CDR1 and CDR2: SGHRS and YFSETQ. The CDR3 runs to 18 residues. CDR3 in amino acids: CASSLVGKGVVEDYGYTF. The CDR3 DNA reads as TGCGCCAGCAGCTTGGTTGGGAAAGGGGTCGTCGAAGACTATGGCTACACCTTC.

This chain joins TRBV29-1 and TRBJ2-7; 7 nucleotides agree with TRBD1. The V gene end was trimmed by 5 bases and the J gene end by 1 base; junction bases not matched to a gene: 2. Germline CDR1 reads SQVTM; CDR2 reads ANQGSEA. The length of the CDR3 is 12 residues. CDR3 bases: TGCAGCGTTTTGGGACAGTCCTACGAGCAGTACTTC. This encodes CSVLGQSYEQYF.

J is TRBJ2-2 and V is TRBV2, with D possibly being TRBD1 (6 bases). The CDR3 length is 13 residues. Looked up from germline, CDR1 is SNHLY and CDR2 is FYNNEI. Trimming removed 6 bases from V and 7 bases from J, with 12 bases in between. This CDR3 is CASRVSGDGELFF. DNA for the CDR3: TGTGCCAGCAGGGTGTCAGGGGACGGGGAGCTGTTTTTT.